Listed here are 11 T cell receptor beta chains from one sample, sequenced in a study of T cell responses to AZD1222 COVID-19 vaccine (dated by TCRdb to about 2021). Library generation was performed with the immunoSEQ multiplex PCR assay. Here the immuneACCESS table is served through TCRdb, limited to in-frame sequences with V and J called. Missing clones are a known gap in these copies; in checked studies unresolved V genes cover under half, and the rest lacks a known reason. Here the sample has about 160,000 clones; roughly 94% occur a single time. The ten biggest clones cover around 4.6% of the sample. The time point label, read with the paper, signifies: baseline before first vaccination. The treatment or condition label on this specimen signifies: meningococcal conjugate vaccine given as trial control. The sequenced sample was peripheral blood, obtained on day 0 of MenACWY control vaccination. Every receptor here comes from an adult in good health.

V usage is TRBV7-9 and J usage is TRBJ1-4; D unresolved. This CDR3 spans 15 amino acids. Germline V lookup: CDR1 SEHNR, CDR2 FQNEAQ (reference sequence). V was clipped by 5 bases and J by 4 bases, with 14 bases between them. CDR3 sequence reads: CASSPSDGDNEKLFF. The DNA of the CDR3 is TGTGCCAGCAGCCCATCGGACGGAGATAATGAAAAACTGTTTTTT.

The chain uses TRBV4-2 and TRBJ1-4; D is unresolved. The CDR3 has 13 residues. The V and J ends lost 1 base and 7 bases respectively, with 7 bases between them. CDR1 is LGHNA and CDR2 is YNFKEQ in the germline V gene. The CDR3 region has the DNA TGTGCCAGCAGCCAAGTGTTCGGTGAAAAACTGTTTTTT. Translation: CASSQVFGEKLFF.

This clone was detected once. J is TRBJ2-1 and V is TRBV7-2; D might be TRBD1 (6 bases). Looked up from germline, CDR1 is SGHTA and CDR2 is FQGNSA. The length of the CDR3 is 15 residues. With 1 base removed from V and 1 base from J, the gap between germline ends came to 8 bases. The CDR3 region is CASSLDQGSYNEQFF. In nucleotides, the CDR3 is TGTGCCAGCAGCTTAGATCAGGGGTCCTACAATGAGCAGTTCTTC. Variable domain in full (rest from reference TRBV7-2 and TRBJ2-1): GAGVSQSPSNKVTEKGKDVELRCDPISGHTALYWYRQSLGQGLEFLIYFQGNSAPDKSGLPSDRFSAERTGGSVSTLTIQRTQQEDSAVYLCASSLDQGSYNEQFFGPGTRLTVL.

The chain links TRBV3-1 (or the pseudogene TRBV3-2) to TRBJ2-5, with 13 bases lining up with TRBD2. CDR3 length equals 16 residues. J was trimmed by 5 bases and V by 6 bases; bases with no gene match: 9. CDR1 is LGHDT, CDR2 YNNKEL, per germline (reference sequence). In DNA, the CDR3 is TGTGCCAGCAGACTAAGGACTAGCGGGAGCGGTGAGACCCAGTACTTC. This translates into CASRLRTSGSGETQYF.

This clone came up once. CDR3 coding DNA: TGTGCCAGCAGCACCGACTCTAGCGGGATCGGAGAGACCCAGTACTTC. Translated, it gives CASSTDSSGIGETQYF. The rearrangement uses TRBV11-3 and TRBJ2-5; 9 bases agree with TRBD2. CDR3 length: 16 residues. Looked up from germline, CDR1 is SGHNT and CDR2 is YENEEA. After removal of 5 bases from V and 4 bases from J, the junction contained 11 bases not matched to a gene.

The chain couples TRBV24-1 to TRBJ2-6, with D tentatively TRBD1 (5 bases). Germline loops: CDR1 KGHDR, CDR2 SFDVKD. V lost 6 bases and J 4 bases, leaving 12 bases between the germline ends. This CDR3 is built from 15 residues. The CDR3 reads CATSPTGSGANVLTF. The CDR3 DNA is TGTGCCACCAGTCCCACAGGTTCAGGGGCCAACGTCCTGACTTTC.

The chain combines TRBV6-6 with TRBJ2-2, with 9 bases aligning to TRBD2. Losses at the gene ends were 10 bases for V and 2 bases for J; bases not matched to a gene: 5. This CDR3 is 14 amino acids long. Germline CDR1 is MNHNY and CDR2 is SVGAGI (reference sequence). The CDR3 DNA reads TGTGCCACTAAGACTAGCGGAAACACCGGGGAGCTGTTTTTT. Its translation is CATKTSGNTGELFF.

The chain uses TRBV6-5 and TRBJ2-7; possibly TRBD2 for D (6 bases). V lost 5 bases, J lost 2 bases, and 16 bases lay in between. This CDR3 has 15 amino acids. Per germline, CDR1 MNHEY and CDR2 SVGAGI. This CDR3 reads CASSPGRPSAYEQYF. As DNA, the CDR3 is TGTGCCAGCAGTCCGGGACGCCCTAGCGCCTACGAGCAGTACTTC.

CDR3 DNA: TGTGCCAGCAGCCAAGGGGGCTGGAGTAATTCACCCCTCCACTTT. Its translation is CASSQGGWSNSPLHF. The chain links TRBV3-1 (or the pseudogene TRBV3-2) to TRBJ1-6, with a possible D match to TRBD1 (5 bases). Per germline, CDR1 LGHDT and CDR2 YNNKEL (reference sequence). CDR3 length equals 15 residues. V gave up 1 base and J gave up 6 bases, with 10 bases separating them.

This rearrangement joins TRBV6-1 to TRBJ2-1; 9 positions match TRBD1. V was pared by 2 bases and J by 6 bases, with 5 bases of the junction left unmatched. Germline V CDR1 and CDR2: MNHNS, SASEGT. The CDR3 runs to 15 residues. In DNA, the CDR3 is TGTGCCAGCAGTGAACAGGGACAGGGCTTCAATGAGCAGTTCTTC. Translation: CASSEQGQGFNEQFF.

This chain uses TRBV30 with TRBJ1-4, with a weak D call TRBD1 (6 bases). Germline V gene data show CDR1 as GTSNPN and CDR2 as SVGIG (reference sequence). The CDR3 totals 15 residues. V lost 3 bases and J 2 bases, leaving 13 bases between the germline ends. CDR3 sequence (DNA): TGTGCCTGGAGGACAGGTCTTGCTACTAATGAAAAACTGTTTTTT. It encodes CAWRTGLATNEKLFF.